Below are 23 T cell receptor beta chains sequenced from a single sample in a study of breast tumors, draining lymph nodes, adjacent tissues. MiXCR, applied by TCRdb to the multiplex PCR reads, yields one record per CDR3 protein. Here the sample spans approximately 210,000 distinct CDR3 sequences, approximately 31% being singletons. Axillary draining lymph nodes of breast cancer patients supplied the node samples. Sequences were obtained from axillary lymph node tissue. Source of these receptors: a female donor with breast cancer. Some clones in this sample may be carry-over from other donors' samples.

The chain links TRBV5-1 to TRBJ2-5; 9 bases agree with TRBD1. CDR1 is SGHRS and CDR2 is YFSETQ in the germline V gene. There are 14 residues in the CDR3. V lost 0 bases to trimming and J lost 5 bases; unmatched junction nucleotides: 2. As DNA, the CDR3 is TGCGCCAGCAGCTTGGGTACAGGGGGCGAGACCCAGTACTTC. Amino acids: CASSLGTGGETQYF.

This clonotype was observed a few times. The chain links TRBV7-6 to TRBJ1-1; D unresolved. This CDR3 comprises 13 residues. CDR1 is SGHVS, CDR2 FNYEAQ, per germline. The germline V and J ends were trimmed by 1 base and 6 bases, with 9 bases remaining between them. CDR3: CASSLDPRSEAFF. DNA for the CDR3: TGTGCCAGCAGCTTAGACCCCCGGTCTGAAGCTTTCTTT.

The CDR3 nucleotides are TGCAGTGTTCTCCCTTGGCGGGACGTTCCAGAGACCCAGTACTTC. Protein sequence: CSVLPWRDVPETQYF. The chain combines TRBV20-1 with TRBJ2-5; tentative D call: TRBD2 (6 bases). The CDR3 length is 15 residues. The germline V gene has CDR1 DFQATT and CDR2 SNEGSKA (reference sequence). The ends were cut back, 7 bases at V and 4 bases at J, with 22 bases in the middle.

The chain combines TRBV7-7 with TRBJ2-5, with 10 positions matching TRBD1. Per germline, CDR1 SSHAT and CDR2 FNYEAQ (reference sequence). This CDR3 is 13 amino acids long. The CDR3 nucleotides read TGTGCTAGCTCCAGGGACAGGGGAGTGACCCAGTACTTC. It is translated as CASSRDRGVTQYF. Full variable domain (rest looked up from reference TRBV7-7 and TRBJ2-5): GAGVSQSPRYKVTKRGQDVTLRCDPISSHATLYWYQQALGQGPEFLTYFNYEAQPDKSGLPSDRFSAERPEGSISTLTIQRTEQRDSAMYRCASSRDRGVTQYFGPGTRLLVL.

The sample holds many counts of this clonotype. The chain has TRBV24-1 and TRBJ2-4, with 8 bases lining up with TRBD2. Germline CDR1 and CDR2: KGHDR and SFDVKD. Losses at the gene ends were 4 bases for V and 9 bases for J; bases not matched to a gene: 10. The CDR3 totals 15 residues. The CDR3 reads CATSDAGTRDGIQYF. The CDR3 nucleotides read TGTGCCACCAGTGACGCCGGGACTAGAGATGGCATTCAGTACTTC.

In the case of this clonotype: An end of the junction does not agree with germline; a read error may underlie this. This chain connects TRBV7-9 to TRBJ2-5; the match to TRBD1 covers 7 bases. This CDR3 contains 16 residues. The germline V gene encodes CDR1 SEHNR and CDR2 FQNEAQ (reference sequence). This CDR3 reads CAGSPRGTDLYETQYF. The DNA for the CDR3 is TGTGCCGGCAGCCCTCGAGGGACAGATCTTTACGAGACCCAGTACTTC.

In this sample, this clonotype turned up once. The chain recombines TRBV2 with TRBJ2-1, with 10 nucleotides matching TRBD2. Germline loops: CDR1 SNHLY, CDR2 FYNNEI. The CDR3 is made up of 15 amino acids. After removal of 7 bases from V and 7 bases from J, the junction contained 10 bases not matched to a gene. The CDR3 reads CASTVSSGSWNEQFF. The CDR3 nucleotides read TGTGCCAGCACTGTCTCTAGCGGGAGTTGGAATGAGCAGTTCTTC.

The V gene is TRBV5-4, the J gene TRBJ1-2; perhaps TRBD1 as D (5 bases). The V gene's germline CDR1 is SGHNT and CDR2 YYREEE (reference sequence). This CDR3 is built from 16 residues. V lost 4 bases to trimming and J lost 10 bases, with 26 bases between them. The CDR3 sequence is CASSPRGPAGGQAYTF. The DNA for the CDR3 is TGTGCCAGCAGCCCAAGGGGTCCAGCGGGAGGGCAGGCCTACACCTTC.

There are a few counts of this clonotype. Written as DNA, the CDR3 is TGTGCCAGCAGCTTAGAAGGGCTAGCGGGAGGGTACGATGAGCAGTTCTTC. Protein product: CASSLEGLAGGYDEQFF. The V call is TRBV11-2, the J call TRBJ2-1, with 12 bases identical to TRBD2. Germline lookup yields CDR1 SGHAT and CDR2 FQNNGV. V was pared by 0 bases and J by 8 bases, with 8 bases of the junction left unmatched. There are 17 residues in the CDR3.

Worth noting for this clonotype: A much larger clone differs from this one at a single base, so this may be a read error. The chain employs TRBV6-2 or TRBV6-3 and TRBJ1-5; 7 nucleotides align to TRBD1. This CDR3 has 16 residues. Germline assignment: CDR1 MNHEY and CDR2 SVGEGT. DNA of the CDR3: TGTGCCGGCAGCACAGGGGAGGGCTATAGCAATCAGCCCCAGCATTTT. It specifies CAGSTGEGYSNQPQHF.

This clonotype appeared a few times. The chain couples TRBV5-4 to TRBJ2-5, with a tentative D call TRBD1 (5 bases). Germline V CDR1 and CDR2: SGHNT, YYREEE (reference sequence). The CDR3 runs 15 residues. Trimming pared 0 bases from V and 3 bases from J, leaving 12 bases between. The CDR3 bases are TGTGCCAGCAGCTTGGCCACCGCGACAGAAGAGACCCAGTACTTC. Encoded protein: CASSLATATEETQYF.

The chain employs TRBV4-2 and TRBJ1-1; no clear D gene. The CDR3 is made up of 14 amino acids. The V and J ends lost 1 base and 2 bases respectively, with 8 bases between them. The germline gives CDR1 LGHNA, CDR2 YNFKEQ. In nucleotides, the CDR3 is TGTGCCAGCAGCCAAGTGGCAACCAACACTGAAGCTTTCTTT. As protein: CASSQVATNTEAFF.

This clonotype has a count of ten or more. The CDR3 reads CASSYPSTGELFF. The CDR3 nucleotides are TGTGCCAGCAGTTACCCGAGCACCGGGGAGCTGTTTTTT. The chain has TRBV6-5 and TRBJ2-2, with no clear D. V lost 2 bases, J lost 4 bases, and 5 bases lay in between. Germline lookup yields CDR1 MNHEY and CDR2 SVGAGI. The CDR3 contains 13 residues.

This clonotype was seen at least ten times. The rearrangement joins TRBV9 to TRBJ2-1; D may be TRBD1 or TRBD2 (5 bases each). This CDR3 region has 10 residues. V was clipped by 7 bases and J by 12 bases, with 11 bases between them. Germline V CDR1 and CDR2: SGDLS, YYNGEE. The CDR3 region has the DNA TGTGCCAGCGGGACGGGGATGCAGTTCTTC. This encodes CASGTGMQFF.

The V gene is TRBV5-1, the J gene TRBJ2-1; D call uncertain. CDR3 length: 11 amino acids. Germline assignment: CDR1 SGHRS and CDR2 YFSETQ. Trimming left V 6 bases short and J 4 bases short, with 5 bases between. Written as DNA, the CDR3 is TGCGCCAGCACCCATTACAATGAGCAGTTCTTC. It yields the protein CASTHYNEQFF.

Comments on this clonotype: This sequence may be a read error, since a much larger clone differs from it by one base. CDR3: CVSSSPMGGGPTYEQYF. CDR3 in DNA: TGTGTCAGCAGCTCTCCTATGGGGGGGGGGCCCACCTACGAGCAGTACTTC. This chain links TRBV7-9 with TRBJ2-7; D is perhaps TRBD2 (7 bases). The CDR3 is 17 residues long. CDR1 SEHNR and CDR2 FQNEAQ come from the germline V gene (reference sequence). Drawing the rest from reference TRBV7-9 and TRBJ2-7, the complete variable domain is DTGVSQNPRHKITKRGQNVTFRCDPISEHNRLYWYRQTLGQGPEFLTYFQNEAQLEKSRLLSDRFSAERPKGSFSTLEIQRTEQGDSAMYLCVSSSPMGGGPTYEQYFGPGTRLTVT.

This chain connects TRBV18 to TRBJ2-1; 10 bases are shared with TRBD2. CDR1 and CDR2 (germline): KGHSH, LQKENI. Unmatched junction bases numbered 8, after V lost 4 bases and J lost 2 bases. CDR3 length: 17 residues. CDR3 region: CASSRGRTSGTYNEQFF. DNA of the CDR3: TGTGCCAGCTCACGAGGGCGGACTAGCGGTACCTACAATGAGCAGTTCTTC.

The chain is built from TRBV11-2 and TRBJ1-5, with 9 bases that match TRBD1. Germline loops: CDR1 SGHAT, CDR2 FQNNGV. This CDR3 is 18 amino acids long. With 8 bases clipped from V and 2 bases from J, the junction kept 16 bases outside the gene matches. CDR3 nucleotides: TGTGCCAGCTCACCACCGGGACAGGGAGGGCGAGGCAATCAGCCCCAGCATTTT. It is translated as CASSPPGQGGRGNQPQHF. The full variable domain, in which reference TRBV11-2 and TRBJ1-5 provide the parts outside the CDR3, is EAGVAQSPRYKIIEKRQSVAFWCNPISGHATLYWYQQILGQGPKLLIQFQNNGVVDDSQLPKDRFSAERLKGVDSTLKIQPAKLEDSAVYLCASSPPGQGGRGNQPQHFGDGTRLSIL.

Many counts were recorded for this clonotype. The genes are TRBV19 and TRBJ1-2; 7 bases align to TRBD1. The CDR3 length is 14 residues. Losses at the gene ends were 6 bases for V and 1 base for J; bases not matched to a gene: 5. The germline V gene has CDR1 LNHDA and CDR2 SQIVND (reference sequence). The CDR3 bases are TGTGCCAGTAGACTACAGGGGATTAACTATGGCTACACCTTC. The encoded protein is CASRLQGINYGYTF.

This clonotype was seen ten or more times. The chain carries TRBV5-6 and TRBJ2-5; TRBD2 is a possible D gene (6 bases). Germline CDR1 is SGHDT and CDR2 is YYEEEE. CDR3 length: 15 residues. Trimming cost V 1 base and J 4 bases, with 14 bases left between them. This CDR3 is CASSLPGAERETQYF. The CDR3 DNA reads TGTGCCAGCAGCTTGCCGGGAGCAGAGCGAGAGACCCAGTACTTC. Based on the CDR3 plus reference TRBV5-6 and TRBJ2-5, the full variable domain is DAGVTQSPTHLIKTRGQQVTLRCSPKSGHDTVSWYQQALGQGPQFIFQYYEEEERQRGNFPDRFSGHQFPNYSSELNVNALLLGDSALYLCASSLPGAERETQYFGPGTRLLVL.

The rearrangement links TRBV28 to TRBJ2-2, with TRBD1 as a possible D gene (5 bases). The germline gives CDR1 MDHEN, CDR2 SYDVKM. The CDR3 is 16 residues long. Trimming cost V 7 bases and J 4 bases, with 19 bases left between them. The chain's CDR3 is CASTGHLIRGTGELFF. DNA of the CDR3: TGTGCCAGCACAGGACATCTCATACGTGGCACCGGGGAGCTGTTTTTT.

The chain combines TRBV6-2 or TRBV6-3 with TRBJ2-6, with no clear D. This CDR3 has 15 residues. V shed 4 bases and J shed 1 base, with 8 bases lying between them. Germline CDR1 and CDR2: MNHEY and SVGEGT. CDR3 DNA sequence: TGTGCCAGCAGTTCGACGGATTCTGGGGCCAACGTCCTGACTTTC. Protein product: CASSSTDSGANVLTF.

Written as DNA, the CDR3 is TGCAGTGCTGCGGACGGCTCCTACGAGCAGTACTTC. Protein: CSAADGSYEQYF. The genes are TRBV20-1 and TRBJ2-7; D gene uncertain. CDR1 is DFQATT, CDR2 SNEGSKA, per germline (reference sequence). This CDR3 contains 12 residues. V lost 5 bases to trimming and J lost 0 bases, with 8 bases between them.